This paragraph covers one T cell receptor beta chain sequence. The antigen is not known. Germline CDR1 SGHTA, CDR2 FQGTGA. This CDR3 contains 15 residues. Trimming pared 3 bases from V and 0 bases from J, leaving 10 bases between. The sample comes from a study of CD8+ T cells in alopecia areata. Study details: People stayed on tofacitinib for 6 to 18 months, then stopped the drug for 6 months.

Reverse transcription of extracted RNA yielded cDNA, which provided the sequencing template. The table came from immunoSEQ multiplex PCR; TCRdb's copy has only in-frame clones and leaves some out. Of fewer than 250,000 clones in the sample, roughly 44% were seen once. As to treatment: oral pan-JAK inhibitor, 5-10 mg twice daily. Study-level results: It was observed that many expanded lesional clones persisted in scalp and blood during tofacitinib.

V and J are TRBV7-3 and TRBJ2-3; D gene uncertain. This TCR was sampled from a human donor with alopecia areata. The material sequenced was CD4+ T cells sorted from blood, taken at roughly week 36, from a patient treated with tofacitinib. The CDR3 is CASSFGGASTDTQYF. The CDR3, as DNA: TGTGCCAGCAGCTTCGGCGGAGCTAGCACAGATACGCAGTATTTT.